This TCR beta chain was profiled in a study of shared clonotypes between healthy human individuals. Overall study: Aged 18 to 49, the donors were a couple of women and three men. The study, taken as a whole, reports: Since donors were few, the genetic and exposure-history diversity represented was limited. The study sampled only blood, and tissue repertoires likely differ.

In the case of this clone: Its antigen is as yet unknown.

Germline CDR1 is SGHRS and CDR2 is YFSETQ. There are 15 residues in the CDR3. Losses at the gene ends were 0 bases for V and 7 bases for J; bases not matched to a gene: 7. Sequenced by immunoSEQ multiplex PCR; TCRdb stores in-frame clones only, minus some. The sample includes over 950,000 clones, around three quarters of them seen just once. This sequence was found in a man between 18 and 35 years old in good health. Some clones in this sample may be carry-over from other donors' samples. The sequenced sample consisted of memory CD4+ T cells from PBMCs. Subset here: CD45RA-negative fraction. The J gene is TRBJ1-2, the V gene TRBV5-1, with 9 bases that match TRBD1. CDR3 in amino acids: CASSLDPETGGGYTF. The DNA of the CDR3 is TGCGCCAGCAGCTTGGACCCCGAGACAGGGGGTGGCTACACCTTC.